This T cell receptor beta chain was identified in a study of blood T cell repertoires in COVID-19 (dated by TCRdb to 2020 to 2021). For context, the study as a whole: The collaborator samples originated in the United States, Italy and Spain and spanned the acute and convalescent phases of COVID-19. Where available, HLA class I and class II types were taken from metadata supplied by the sample provider and were not determined by assay-based typing. Deeply sampled blood TCRbeta repertoires from subjects exposed to, actively infected with, or recovered from COVID-19 were included in the dataset. Nearly every sample came with metadata listing a de-identified subject ID, COVID-19 status, age in years and sex. The material from the prospective study consisted of cDNA or gDNA derived from T cells, B-cell-depleted T cells, or PBMCs. Samples were obtained from the ongoing ImmuneRACE study (first 160 participants) and from approximately 1,200 subjects provided by 6 global collaborators. The repertoires were released in a freely available public database meant as a resource for research on the immune response to SARS-CoV-2. Overall study results and their limits: The quantity of clinical and demographic metadata differed by source and by participant and was supplied without curation.

About this clone itself: Its target antigen remains unknown. Base-call qualities are not available, and no considerably larger clone is one nucleotide away.

The immunoSEQ Assay, a bias-controlled multiplex PCR, was used to amplify TCRbeta CDR3 regions from genomic DNA. On the authors' methods: The number of nucleated cells in each sample was estimated by amplification of reference gene primers within the assay. To quantify the absolute abundance of each unique TCRbeta CDR3 rearrangement, sequence reads were collapsed and filtered. For each sample, productive Simpson clonality was calculated by taking the square root of Simpson's diversity index across productive rearrangements. In its TCRdb copy, this immuneACCESS table keeps in-frame sequences only and misses some clones. Where compared with another copy, unresolved V genes explain less than half of these, and the others have no known cause. V and J calls and clone size are those listed in that table; D and trimming were worked out from the DNA. The sample data list about 210,000 clones, and approximately 91% of these were observed just once. Jointly, the top ten make up around 4.8% of the sample.

Collaborating institutions collected whole blood in K2EDTA tubes following their own protocols. For TCRbeta analysis, collaborator samples were shipped as frozen whole blood, as isolated PBMCs, or as DNA extracted from either sample type. Reading from cysteine to phenylalanine, the CDR3 counts 13 amino acids. The only DNA kept is the CDR3, 39 bases in frame from the first base. The germline V gene encodes CDR1 MNHNY and CDR2 SVGAGI (reference sequence). Trimming leaves V shorter by 7 bases and J shorter by 1 base, with the junction holding 3 bases beyond the gene matches. This TCR was recovered from a woman in her 40s with acute or convalescent COVID-19. The chain is encoded by TRBV6-6 joined to TRBJ1-1; TRBD1 aligns with 7 central bases. Sequencing used peripheral blood. The nucleotide sequence is given as TGTGCCAGCATGGGGACAGAGAACACTGAAGCTTTCTTT. Its protein is CASMGTENTEAFF.